These 10 T cell receptor beta chains were all obtained from the same sample, sequenced in a study of blood T cell repertoires in COVID-19. Assay used: immunoSEQ multiplex PCR; TCRdb lists only in-frame clones, some missing. The table shows about 140,000 clones, with about 88% occurring only once. Sequencing was done on a sample of peripheral blood. These receptors all stem from a human donor with acute or convalescent COVID-19. The donor label of this sample is uncertain.

This chain joins TRBV6-5 and TRBJ1-2, with D hard to call. CDR1 and CDR2 (germline): MNHEY, SVGAGI. The CDR3 runs 13 residues. V shed 7 bases and J shed 2 bases, with 11 bases lying between them. This chain's CDR3 is CASKRTENYGYTF. CDR3 DNA: TGTGCCAGCAAACGAACAGAGAACTATGGCTACACCTTC.

This chain uses TRBV7-2 with TRBJ1-1; TRBD1 might be the D (6 bases). The CDR3 consists of 14 residues. Trimming took 3 bases from V and 0 from J, leaving 8 bases between them. Germline values: CDR1 SGHTA, CDR2 FQGNSA. The CDR3: CASSFGTLNTEAFF. The CDR3 DNA reads TGTGCCAGCAGCTTTGGGACACTGAACACTGAAGCTTTCTTT.

The V call is TRBV29-1, the J call TRBJ2-4, with 8 bases matching TRBD1. The germline V gene encodes CDR1 SQVTM and CDR2 ANQGSEA. The CDR3 loop spans 16 amino acids. Trimming at V came to 6 bases and at J to 0 bases, leaving 10 bases not matched to a gene. DNA of the CDR3: TGCAGCGTCCGAGGGGGACAGGCCCTAGCCAAAAACATTCAGTACTTC. Its translation: CSVRGGQALAKNIQYF.

This chain uses TRBV19 with TRBJ2-1; 8 positions agree with TRBD2. V lost 1 base and J lost 4; bases outside the gene matches: 3. CDR3 length equals 15 residues. From germline, CDR1 is LNHDA and CDR2 SQIVND (reference sequence). The CDR3 here is CASSIVLAEYNEQFF. CDR3 bases: TGTGCCAGTAGTATAGTACTAGCGGAATACAATGAGCAGTTCTTC. Variable domain in full (rest from reference TRBV19 and TRBJ2-1): DGGITQSPKYLFRKEGQNVTLSCEQNLNHDAMYWYRQDPGQGLRLIYYSQIVNDFQKGDIAEGYSVSREKKESFPLTVTSAQKNPTAFYLCASSIVLAEYNEQFFGPGTRLTVL.

V is TRBV7-2 and J is TRBJ1-2; no definite D call. V lost 3 bases, J lost 7 bases, and 12 bases lay in between. The germline CDR1 and CDR2 sequences are SGHTA and FQGNSA. The CDR3 has 13 amino acids. CDR3 sequence: CASSFGYSSGYTF. CDR3 in DNA: TGTGCCAGCAGCTTTGGGTACAGCTCTGGCTACACCTTC.

The chain uses TRBV27 and TRBJ1-1; D ambiguous. V lost 1 base to trimming and J lost 1 base, with 19 bases between them. The CDR3 has 18 amino acids. Germline values: CDR1 MNHEY, CDR2 SMNVEV (reference sequence). The CDR3 nucleotides read TGTGCCAGCAGTTTATTGGGAGCCCAGTCGGGGTGGAACACTGAAGCTTTCTTT. Protein sequence: CASSLLGAQSGWNTEAFF.

The V gene is TRBV3-1 (or the pseudogene TRBV3-2), the J gene TRBJ1-3; D is possibly TRBD1 (5 bases). The germline CDR1 and CDR2 sequences are LGHDT and YNNKEL (reference sequence). V shed 1 base and J shed 4 bases, with 11 bases lying between them. This CDR3 contains 15 residues. CDR3 amino acids: CASSQGSAGGNTIYF. The CDR3, as DNA: TGTGCCAGCAGCCAAGGCTCCGCAGGGGGAAACACCATATATTTT.

V gene TRBV5-8 combines with J gene TRBJ1-2; 7 nucleotides align to TRBD1. The V gene's germline CDR1 is SGHTS and CDR2 YDEGEE. V was clipped by 4 bases and J by 2 bases; unmatched bases: 5. The length of the CDR3 is 14 residues. The CDR3 coding sequence is TGTGCCAGCAGCCTCCGGGACAGAAACTATGGCTACACCTTC. Translation gives CASSLRDRNYGYTF.

This chain uses TRBV28 with TRBJ1-2, with 8 bases fitting TRBD1. Germline loops: CDR1 MDHEN, CDR2 SYDVKM. The CDR3 has 15 amino acids. After removal of 6 bases from V and 8 bases from J, the junction contained 14 bases not matched to a gene. The CDR3 bases are TGTGCCAGCAGCCTCCGGGACAGGCACGTTCGGGGCTACACCTTC. Its protein is CASSLRDRHVRGYTF.

The chain has TRBV4-2 and TRBJ1-2; D uncertain. This CDR3 region has 14 residues. With 0 bases removed from V and 7 bases from J, the gap between germline ends came to 12 bases. Germline V gene data show CDR1 as LGHNA and CDR2 as YNFKEQ. CDR3 sequence reads: CASSQDSAAPGYTF. The CDR3 region has the DNA TGTGCCAGCAGCCAAGATTCGGCAGCGCCTGGCTACACCTTC.